This T cell receptor beta chain was found in a study of cytomegalovirus exposure and HLA in healthy donors. Primers included in the PCR were 60 Vbeta and 13 Jbeta primers. Method: immunoSEQ multiplex PCR; TCRdb's copy keeps in-frame clones and lacks some. Here the sample table reports about 84,000 clones. Findings of the study overall: Reported results showed that the classifier diagnosed cytomegalovirus status with high specificity and sensitivity. Presence/absence analyses assumed roughly uniform sequencing depth across donors. Solely CMV serostatus was available to characterize immune exposure.

To note about this clone: Its antigen is unidentified.

Sample: PBMCs. This receptor was taken from a man aged 45-65 years in good health and CMV-seronegative.

The CDR3 region is CASSLWTSGGANEQFF. For the CDR3, the DNA is TGTGCCAGCAGCCTATGGACTAGCGGGGGGGCCAATGAGCAGTTCTTC. The V call is TRBV7-9, the J call TRBJ2-1, with 15 bases lining up with TRBD2. The CDR3 has 16 residues. The V and J ends lost 5 bases and 6 bases, in that order; junction bases with no gene match: 5. CDR1 is SEHNR, CDR2 FQNEAQ, per germline (reference sequence).